Described below is a single T cell receptor (beta chain) sequence and its context. These data originate in a study of blood T cell repertoires in COVID-19. The germline V gene has CDR1 SGHKS and CDR2 YYEKEE (reference sequence). J was trimmed by 1 base and V by 3 bases; bases with no gene match: 4. The CDR3 has 16 amino acids. Assay used: immunoSEQ multiplex PCR; TCRdb lists only in-frame clones, some missing. The sample has roughly 150,000 clones, more than 65% seen once. The sequenced sample consisted of PBMCs or T cells enriched from blood (not recorded which). The genes are TRBV5-5 and TRBJ1-5; 10 positions agree with TRBD1. This sequence originates from a woman aged 40 to 50 with acute COVID-19. The CDR3 region has the DNA TGTGCCAGCAGCTGGACGGACAGGGGGAGCAATCAGCCCCAGCATTTT. Its protein product is CASSWTDRGSNQPQHF.